The clone carrying this T cell receptor beta chain was detected only once. This entry belongs to a study of blood T cell repertoires in COVID-19. Study context: Sources were T cells, B-cell-depleted T cells, or PBMCs; the material itself was cDNA or gDNA.

Seattle-derived patients entered the study during active infection and were followed longitudinally. The protocol was immunoSEQ multiplex PCR, while the TCRdb copy is restricted to in-frame clones and leaves out a portion. The sample has about 52,000 clones, about four fifths seen once. With 5 bases clipped from V and 5 bases from J, the junction kept 7 bases outside the gene matches. The CDR3 contains 15 residues. The germline gives CDR1 SEHNR, CDR2 FQNEAQ (reference sequence). Material: peripheral blood. The chain is built from TRBV7-9 and TRBJ1-2; 11 nucleotides line up with TRBD1. The sequence was obtained from an elderly woman with COVID-19, enrolled during active disease. For the CDR3, the DNA is TGTGCCAGCAGCCAGAGGACAGGGGGCAAATATGGCTACACCTTC. This codes for CASSQRTGGKYGYTF.